The clone carrying this T cell receptor (beta chain) has just one count. Its antigen is not identified. With V trimmed by 3 bases and J by 7 bases, 11 bases remained unmatched. The CDR3 runs 14 residues. Germline V CDR1 and CDR2: GTSNPN, SVGIG (reference sequence). This entry comes from a study of cytomegalovirus exposure and HLA in healthy donors. Study-wide results and caveats: Analyses of presence and absence presupposed an approximately uniform sequencing depth across donors. In an earlier analysis, about 87% or about 30%: the productive usage of most TCR beta V segments. There were 150 or so TCR beta chains listed as cytomegalovirus-associated.

PCR was performed using 60 Vbeta and 13 Jbeta primers. TCRdb's table, derived via immunoSEQ multiplex PCR, lists solely in-frame clones and lacks some. The sample includes 90,000 to 150,000 clones, 76% of them seen just once. Donors in the study were healthy people who gave bone marrow. Material: PBMCs. The clonotype comes from a middle-aged woman in good health and CMV-seropositive. This chain uses TRBV30 with TRBJ1-2, with TRBD1 matching 7 bases. As DNA, the CDR3 is TGTGCCTGGAGCGATAGTAGGACAGGCTTTGGCTACACCTTC. It specifies CAWSDSRTGFGYTF. The whole variable domain, remainder taken from reference TRBV30 and TRBJ1-2, is SQTIHQWPATLVQPVGSPLSLECTVEGTSNPNLYWYRQAAGRGLQLLFYSVGIGQISSEVPQNLSASRPQDRQFILSSKKLLLSDSGFYLCAWSDSRTGFGYTFGSGTRLTVV.